The present T cell receptor (beta chain) was sequenced within a study of CD4 and CD8 cells across lung adenocarcinoma regions. Trimming removed 2 bases at V and 0 bases at J, with 10 bases between. Germline loops: CDR1 SGHDN, CDR2 FVKESK. The CDR3 length is 15 residues. The patients had localized lung adenocarcinoma, a non-small cell subtype. TCRdb re-called the PCR reads with MiXCR, one entry per CDR3 protein. The sample records 6,000 to 7,500 distinct CDR3 sequences, approximately 53% being singletons. This sequence originates from a male donor with lung adenocarcinoma. The CD4 and CD8 labels of this study may be unreliable. The chain is built from TRBV14 and TRBJ1-2, with D hard to call. Specimen: CD8+ T cells from the center of a lung tumor. CDR3 region: CASSQISEANYGYTF. The CDR3 DNA sequence: TGTGCCAGCAGCCAAATTTCAGAAGCTAACTATGGCTACACCTTC.